This TCR beta chain was sequenced for a study of blood T cells in healthy people across ages. PBMCs, at least 6 million per sample, were isolated. Regarding the study as a whole: Strong correlation existed between TCR beta diversity and naive T cell percentage.

As regards this clonotype: Antigen: not known.

Next came a second PCR, run for about 6 to 12 cycles, which used a sample-barcoded 5' primer along with a J-beta primer mix. A template-switch adaptor containing 12 random nucleotides labeled each cDNA molecule. TCRdb re-called the 5' RACE reads through MiXCR, storing one row per CDR3 protein. The profile covers approximately 1,100,000 distinct CDR3 sequences, with 35% to 50% appearing a single time and 15% to 20% taken by the ten largest. CDR1 is GTSNPN, CDR2 SVGIG, per germline (reference sequence). This CDR3 region has 14 residues. J gave up 3 bases and V 0 bases, and 1 base lay outside the gene matches.

The sample taken for sequencing was blood. The clonotype originates from an older woman in good health. V gene TRBV30 combines with J gene TRBJ2-7, with 11 nucleotides matching TRBD2. CDR3: CAWSVLAGVYEQYF. The CDR3 DNA sequence: TGTGCCTGGAGTGTACTAGCGGGAGTCTACGAGCAGTACTTC.